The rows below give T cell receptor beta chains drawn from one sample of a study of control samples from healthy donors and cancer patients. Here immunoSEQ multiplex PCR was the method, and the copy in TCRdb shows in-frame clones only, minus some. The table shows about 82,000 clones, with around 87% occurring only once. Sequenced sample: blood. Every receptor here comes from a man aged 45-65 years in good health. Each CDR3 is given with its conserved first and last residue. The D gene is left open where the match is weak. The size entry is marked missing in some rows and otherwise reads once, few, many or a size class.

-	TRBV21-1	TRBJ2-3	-	CASSPPDRGLSTDTQYF	TGTGCCAGCAGCCCACCGGACAGGGGGCTTAGCACAGATACGCAGTATTTT
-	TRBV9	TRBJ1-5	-	CASSVGGVAQPQHF	TGTGCCAGCAGCGTCGGGGGTGTGGCTCAGCCCCAGCATTTT
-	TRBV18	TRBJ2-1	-	CASSPGLNNEQFF	TGTGCCAGCTCCCCGGGACTTAACAATGAGCAGTTCTTC
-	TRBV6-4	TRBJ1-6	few	CASSESAGEGSPLHF	TGTGCCAGCAGTGAGTCGGCAGGGGAGGGTTCACCCCTCCACTTT
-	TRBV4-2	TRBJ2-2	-	CASSQAETGELFF	TGTGCCAGCAGCCAAGCAGAGACCGGGGAGCTGTTTTTT
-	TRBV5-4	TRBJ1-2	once	CASSFFNAGYTF	TGTGCCAGCAGCTTCTTCAATGCCGGCTACACCTTC
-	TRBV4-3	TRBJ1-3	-	CASSQDSLVGSIGGNTIYF	TGCGCCAGCAGCCAAGATTCCTTGGTAGGGAGTATAGGTGGAAACACCATATATTTT
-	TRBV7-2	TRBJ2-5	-	CASSFRGNQETQYF	TGTGCCAGCAGCTTTAGGGGGAACCAAGAGACCCAGTACTTC
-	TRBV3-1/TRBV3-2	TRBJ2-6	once	CASTSSGANVLTF	TGTGCCAGTACAAGCTCTGGGGCCAACGTCCTGACTTTC
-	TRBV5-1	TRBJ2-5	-	CASSLGDGSSETQYF	TGCGCCAGCAGCTTAGGGGACGGGAGCTCAGAGACCCAGTACTTC
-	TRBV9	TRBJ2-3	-	CASSASGRGRTSTDTQYF	TGTGCCAGCAGCGCCTCGGGGAGGGGGAGGACTAGCACAGATACGCAGTATTTT
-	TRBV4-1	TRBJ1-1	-	CASMDQGGGSEAFF	TGCGCCAGCATGGACCAAGGAGGAGGGTCGGAAGCTTTCTTT
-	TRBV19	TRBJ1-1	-	CASRTYTEAFF	TGTGCCAGTAGGACATACACTGAAGCTTTCTTT
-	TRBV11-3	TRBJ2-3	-	CASSLLGAQYF	TGTGCCAGCAGCTTATTGGGGGCGCAGTATTTT
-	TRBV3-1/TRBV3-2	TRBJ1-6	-	CASSQGGPFSYNSPLHF	TGTGCCAGCAGCCAAGGTGGGCCCTTCTCCTATAATTCACCCCTCCACTTT
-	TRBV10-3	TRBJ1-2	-	CAIRVPINYGYTF	TGTGCCATCAGGGTCCCAATTAACTATGGCTACACCTTC
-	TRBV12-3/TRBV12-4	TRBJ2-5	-	CASSLLSFETQYF	TGTGCCAGCAGTCTCTTGTCCTTTGAGACCCAGTACTTC
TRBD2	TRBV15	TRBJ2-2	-	CATSSDKLAEMRYTGELFF	TGTGCCACCAGCAGCGATAAACTAGCGGAGATGCGATACACCGGGGAGCTGTTTTTT
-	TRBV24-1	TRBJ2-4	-	CATSDPGPLGNIQYF	TGTGCCACCAGTGATCCGGGCCCACTCGGAAACATTCAGTACTTC
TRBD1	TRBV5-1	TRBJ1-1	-	CASGTGFVNTEAFF	TGCGCCAGCGGGACAGGTTTTGTGAACACTGAAGCTTTCTTT
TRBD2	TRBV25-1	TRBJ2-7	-	CASSENGRAYEQYF	TGTGCCAGCAGTGAAAACGGGAGGGCCTACGAGCAGTACTTC
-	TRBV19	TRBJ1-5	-	CASSMREGGYQPQHF	TGTGCCAGTAGTATGAGGGAAGGGGGATATCAGCCCCAGCATTTT
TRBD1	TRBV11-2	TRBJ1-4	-	CASTTSRGRTNEKLFF	TGTGCCAGCACCACGTCCAGGGGGCGGACGAATGAAAAACTGTTTTTT
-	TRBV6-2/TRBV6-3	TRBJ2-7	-	CASSFSGTKVSYEQYF	TGTGCCAGCAGTTTCTCCGGGACAAAAGTTTCCTACGAGCAGTACTTC
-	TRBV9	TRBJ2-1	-	CASSGGRGGKHEQFF	TGTGCCAGCAGCGGAGGGCGGGGCGGGAAACATGAGCAGTTCTTC
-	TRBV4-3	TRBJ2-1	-	CASSQDRKQPQFF	TGCGCCAGCAGCCAAGATAGAAAACAGCCGCAGTTCTTC